The 2 T cell receptor beta chains below all came from one sample that was sequenced in a study of blood T cells in healthy people across ages. It was with a sample-barcoded 5' primer and a J-beta primer mix that a second PCR of roughly 7 to 11 cycles was run. TCRdb re-derived calls from the 5' RACE reads in MiXCR, one entry per CDR3 protein. The sample consists of almost 1 million distinct CDR3 sequences, roughly half of them appearing once. Sequencing was carried out using blood. These receptors originate from a woman aged 55-69 years in good health.

The chain carries TRBV12-3 or TRBV12-4 and TRBJ1-2, with a tentative D call TRBD1 (5 bases). Trimming removed 3 bases from V and 7 bases from J, with 9 bases in between. The CDR3 sequence is 12 residues long. The CDR3 loop reads CASSFGQVGYTF. The DNA for the CDR3 is TGTGCCAGCAGTTTTGGACAAGTTGGCTACACCTTC.

This chain connects TRBV7-2 to TRBJ1-2; D gene ambiguous. Per germline, CDR1 SGHTA and CDR2 FQGNSA. The CDR3 is 12 amino acids. The V end lost 0 bases, the J end lost 8 bases, and 7 bases lay between the germline ends. The CDR3 sequence is CASSLAHGGYTF. The CDR3 DNA reads as TGTGCCAGCAGCTTAGCGCACGGGGGCTACACCTTC.